This T cell receptor beta chain was obtained from a study of read filtering for tumor transcriptome and immune sequencing. CDR3 size: 14 residues. Per germline, CDR1 MGHRA and CDR2 YSYEKL. The V gene lost 0 bases and the J gene lost 2 bases, with 7 bases spanning the gap. This clonotype was seen once. The library was built from roughly 400 ng RNA with molecular barcoded adaptors for alpha/delta and beta/gamma chains. One entry per CDR3 protein results from TCRdb running MiXCR on the reads. The table has about 63,000 distinct CDR3 sequences, around 13% seen once. Sample: a population of CD138-negative cells sorted from bone marrow. This TCR derives from a donor aged 40 or older with multiple myeloma. The chain recombines TRBV4-1 with TRBJ2-5, with D uncertain. The CDR3 sequence is CASSQDTAQETQYF. DNA for the CDR3: TGCGCCAGCAGCCAAGACACTGCTCAAGAGACCCAGTACTTC.